This T cell receptor beta chain was identified during a study of blood T cell repertoires in COVID-19. In the study overall: There were acute and convalescent COVID-19 samples, and they came from the United States, Italy and Spain.

CDR3 size: 15 residues. The J segment lost 2 bases and the V segment lost 4 bases, leaving 3 bases of the junction unmatched. Germline V lookup: CDR1 SGDLS, CDR2 YYNGEE. Profiling relied on immunoSEQ multiplex PCR, and the TCRdb table lists in-frame clones only, not all of them. The sample contains around 200,000 clones, roughly 90% of which appear only once. Sequencing input: PBMCs or T cells enriched from blood (not recorded which). The source of this sequence is a woman in her twenties or thirties who had been exposed to COVID-19. The rearrangement joins TRBV9 to TRBJ2-1; 10 bases line up with TRBD2. The CDR3 sequence is CASSPSGGTYNEQFF. CDR3 bases: TGTGCCAGCAGCCCTAGCGGGGGCACCTACAATGAGCAGTTCTTC.